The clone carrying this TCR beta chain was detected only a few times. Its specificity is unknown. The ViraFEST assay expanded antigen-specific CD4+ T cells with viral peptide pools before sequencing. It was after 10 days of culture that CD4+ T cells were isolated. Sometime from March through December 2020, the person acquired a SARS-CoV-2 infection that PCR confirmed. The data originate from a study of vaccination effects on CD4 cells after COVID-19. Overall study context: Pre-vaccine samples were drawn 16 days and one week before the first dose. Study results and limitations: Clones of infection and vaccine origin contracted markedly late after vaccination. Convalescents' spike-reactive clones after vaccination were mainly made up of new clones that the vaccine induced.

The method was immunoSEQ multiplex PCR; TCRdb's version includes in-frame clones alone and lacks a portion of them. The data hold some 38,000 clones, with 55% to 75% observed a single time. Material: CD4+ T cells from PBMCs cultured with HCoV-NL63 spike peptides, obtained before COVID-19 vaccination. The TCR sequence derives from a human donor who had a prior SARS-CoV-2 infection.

For the CDR3, the DNA is TGCAGTGCTAGGTACTTAGAGACCCAGTACTTC. Its translation is CSARYLETQYF. This chain joins TRBV20-1 and TRBJ2-5; no definite D call. V was shortened by 3 bases and J by 4 bases, with 6 bases between the two germline ends. The CDR3 sequence is 11 residues long. Germline values: CDR1 DFQATT, CDR2 SNEGSKA (reference sequence).